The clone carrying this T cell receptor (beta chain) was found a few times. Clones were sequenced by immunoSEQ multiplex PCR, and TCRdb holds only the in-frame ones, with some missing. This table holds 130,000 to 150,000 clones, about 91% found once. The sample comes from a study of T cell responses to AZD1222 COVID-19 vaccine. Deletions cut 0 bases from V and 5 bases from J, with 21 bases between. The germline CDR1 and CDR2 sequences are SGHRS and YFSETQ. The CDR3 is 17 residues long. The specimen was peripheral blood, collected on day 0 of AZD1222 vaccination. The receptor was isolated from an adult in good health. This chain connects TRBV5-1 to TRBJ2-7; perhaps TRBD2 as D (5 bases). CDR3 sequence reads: CASSLERSGKGIDEQYF. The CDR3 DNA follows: TGCGCCAGCAGCTTGGAACGCAGCGGAAAAGGTATCGACGAGCAGTACTTC.